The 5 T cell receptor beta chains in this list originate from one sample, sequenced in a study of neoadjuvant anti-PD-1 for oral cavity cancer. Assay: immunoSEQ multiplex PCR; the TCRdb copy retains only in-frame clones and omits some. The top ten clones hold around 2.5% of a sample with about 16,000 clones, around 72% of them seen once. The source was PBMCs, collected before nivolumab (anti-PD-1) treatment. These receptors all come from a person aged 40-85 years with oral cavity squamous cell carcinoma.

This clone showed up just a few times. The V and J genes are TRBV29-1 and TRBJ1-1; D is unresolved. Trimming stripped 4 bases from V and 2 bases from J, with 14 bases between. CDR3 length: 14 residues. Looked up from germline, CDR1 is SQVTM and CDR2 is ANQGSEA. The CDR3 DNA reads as TGCAGCGTTGCGGTTACAGTCTCCAACACTGAAGCTTTCTTT. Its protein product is CSVAVTVSNTEAFF. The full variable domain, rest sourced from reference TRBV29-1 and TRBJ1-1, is SAVISQKPSRDICQRGTSLTIQCQVDSQVTMMFWYRQQPGQSLTLIATANQGSEATYESGFVIDKFPISRPNLTFSTLTVSNMSPEDSSIYLCSVAVTVSNTEAFFGQGTRLTVV.

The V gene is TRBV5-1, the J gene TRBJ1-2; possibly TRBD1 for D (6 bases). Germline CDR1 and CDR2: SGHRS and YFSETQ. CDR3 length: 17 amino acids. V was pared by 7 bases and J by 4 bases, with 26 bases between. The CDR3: CASRFSREGEGLYGYTF. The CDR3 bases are TGCGCCAGCCGATTTTCCCGGGAGGGGGAAGGTCTCTATGGCTACACCTTC.

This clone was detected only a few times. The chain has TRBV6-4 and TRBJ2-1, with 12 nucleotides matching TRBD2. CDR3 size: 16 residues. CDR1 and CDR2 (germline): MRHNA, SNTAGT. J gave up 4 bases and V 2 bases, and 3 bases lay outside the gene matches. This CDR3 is CASSDLAGGDYNEQFF. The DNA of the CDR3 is TGTGCCAGCAGTGACCTAGCGGGAGGGGATTACAATGAGCAGTTCTTC.

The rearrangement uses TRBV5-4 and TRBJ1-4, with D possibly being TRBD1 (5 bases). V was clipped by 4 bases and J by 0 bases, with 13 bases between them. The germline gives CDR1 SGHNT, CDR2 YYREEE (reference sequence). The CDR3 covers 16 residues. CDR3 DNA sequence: TGTGCCAGCAGCGTAGGGACGGCAGCAACTAATGAAAAACTGTTTTTT. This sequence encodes CASSVGTAATNEKLFF.

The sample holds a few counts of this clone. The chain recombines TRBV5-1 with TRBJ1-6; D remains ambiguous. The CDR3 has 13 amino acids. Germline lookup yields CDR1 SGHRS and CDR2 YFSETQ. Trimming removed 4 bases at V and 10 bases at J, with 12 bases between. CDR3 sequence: CASSPTGNSPLHF. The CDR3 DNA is TGCGCCAGCAGCCCCACGGGGAACTCACCCCTCCACTTT. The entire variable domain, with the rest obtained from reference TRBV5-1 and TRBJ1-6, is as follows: KAGVTQTPRYLIKTRGQQVTLSCSPISGHRSVSWYQQTPGQGLQFLFEYFSETQRNKGNFPGRFSGRQFSNSRSEMNVSTLELGDSALYLCASSPTGNSPLHFGNGTRLTVT.